This T cell receptor beta chain was documented in a study of response to subunit inactivated influenza vaccine. Concerning this clonotype itself: Its target is not known.

V was clipped by 5 bases and J by 8 bases, with 15 bases between them. The CDR3 spans 14 residues. TCRdb ran MiXCR on the RT-PCR reads and lists one entry per CDR3 protein. The sample consists of hundreds of thousands of distinct CDR3 sequences, approximately 23% of them appearing once. Points from the study as a whole: Each seasonal influenza vaccination, the authors suggested, recruits few new T cells.

Sample: PBMCs from blood, taken 21 months after vaccination. The V call is TRBV12-3 or TRBV12-4, the J call TRBJ1-4, with D possibly matching TRBD1 (5 bases). The clonotype was recovered from a man in his fifties or sixties who received an inactivated influenza vaccine. The DNA of the CDR3 is TGTGCCAGCAGTCCCCCGGGGGTCGGGGAAAAACTGTTTTTT. As protein: CASSPPGVGEKLFF.